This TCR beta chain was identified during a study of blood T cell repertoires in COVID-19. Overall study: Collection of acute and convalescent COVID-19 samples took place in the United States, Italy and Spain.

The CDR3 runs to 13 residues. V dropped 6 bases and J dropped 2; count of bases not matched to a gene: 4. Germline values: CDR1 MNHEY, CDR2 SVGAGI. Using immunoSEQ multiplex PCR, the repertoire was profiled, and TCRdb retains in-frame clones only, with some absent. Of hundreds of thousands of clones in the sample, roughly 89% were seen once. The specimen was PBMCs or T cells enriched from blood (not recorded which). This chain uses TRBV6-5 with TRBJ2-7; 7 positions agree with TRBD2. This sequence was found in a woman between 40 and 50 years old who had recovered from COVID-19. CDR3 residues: CASRLALTYEQYF. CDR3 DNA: TGTGCCAGCAGACTAGCGCTAACCTACGAGCAGTACTTC.